This T cell receptor (beta chain) came from a study of T cell responses to AZD1222 COVID-19 vaccine. Study conclusions and caveats: Repertoires were obtained solely post-peak T cell response.

The CDR3 consists of 17 residues. Germline CDR1 LGHDT, CDR2 YNNKEL (reference sequence). The junction had 12 bases not matched to a gene; V was cut back by 2 bases and J by 4 bases. Method: immunoSEQ multiplex PCR; TCRdb's copy keeps in-frame clones and lacks some. There are 100,000 to 150,000 clones in the sample; 93% occur only once, and around 5.4% lies in the top ten. In the case of this clone: What it recognizes is unknown.

The chain uses TRBV3-1 (or the pseudogene TRBV3-2) and TRBJ1-2; TRBD1 matches 8 bases. The sequencing here drew on peripheral blood, taken on day 0 of AZD1222 vaccination. The TCR originated in an adult in good health. The CDR3 nucleotides read TGTGCCAGCAGCCAACCAGGGGGCAGGCTACAGTTCTATGGCTACACCTTC. Protein product: CASSQPGGRLQFYGYTF.